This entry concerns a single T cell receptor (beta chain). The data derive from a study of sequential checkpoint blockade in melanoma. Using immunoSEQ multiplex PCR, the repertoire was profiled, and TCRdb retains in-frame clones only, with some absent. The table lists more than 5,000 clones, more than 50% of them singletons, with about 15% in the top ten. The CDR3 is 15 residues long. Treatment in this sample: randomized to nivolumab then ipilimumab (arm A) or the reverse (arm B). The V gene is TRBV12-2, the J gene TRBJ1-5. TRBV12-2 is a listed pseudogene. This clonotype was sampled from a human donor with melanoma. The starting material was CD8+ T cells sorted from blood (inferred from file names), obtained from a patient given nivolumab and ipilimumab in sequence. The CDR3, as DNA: TGTGCAAGAACCCGGGGTAGACCTAGCAATCAGCCCCAGCATTTT. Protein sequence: CARTRGRPSNQPQHF.